This T cell receptor beta chain originates from a study of T cell responses to AZD1222 COVID-19 vaccine. Whole-study context: Whether given at about 4 or about 12 weeks, second doses were pooled.

General observations from the study: Receipt of two AZD1222 doses was followed by a rise in Spike-specific TCR breadth and depth. Seropositive status at baseline applied to only five to seven AZD1222 recipients.

Produced via immunoSEQ multiplex PCR; TCRdb's table is partial and in-frame only. This table holds roughly 120,000 clones, over 75% found once. V gave up 4 bases and J gave up 4 bases, with 12 bases separating them. The CDR3 spans 13 residues. Looked up from germline, CDR1 is SGHRS and CDR2 is YFSETQ. This clone occurred once. Its antigen remains unidentified. Here the sequenced sample was peripheral blood, taken on day 0 of AZD1222 vaccination. The source is an adult in good health. The chain recombines TRBV5-1 with TRBJ2-7; D is unresolved. Here the CDR3 DNA reads TGCGCCAGCAGCCTCACCGGAGCTTACGAGCAGTACTTC. This translates into CASSLTGAYEQYF.